This TCR beta chain came from a study of blood T cell repertoires in COVID-19. Study summary: The origin of the acute and convalescent COVID-19 samples was the United States, Italy and Spain. In each case, the material was cDNA or gDNA derived from T cells, B-cell-depleted T cells, or PBMCs.

The V segment lost 3 bases and the J segment 2 bases; nucleotides outside the gene matches: 6. There are 14 residues in the CDR3. The germline V gene has CDR1 DFQATT and CDR2 SNEGSKA (reference sequence). Original handling: Estimates of nucleated cell counts were drawn from the amplification of reference gene primers. Libraries were prepared by immunoSEQ multiplex PCR; TCRdb keeps only in-frame clonotypes and omits some of them. The DNA was the basis for D and trimming; V, J and clone size are from that table. Counted here are 140,000 to 150,000 clones, roughly 86% occurring once; the ten biggest clones make up under 3%.

The TCR was taken from a human donor in a cohort sampled during active COVID-19. The sequenced sample consisted of peripheral blood. The rearrangement links TRBV20-1 to TRBJ2-7; 8 bases align to TRBD1. CDR3 bases: TGCAGTGCTAGTCTCCCGGGACAGGCCTACGAGCAGTACTTC. Its protein product is CSASLPGQAYEQYF.